The T cell receptor beta chain described here comes from a study of human T cells and chemical hapten exposure. Time point indicated: pre-sensitization, week 0. As for treatment: therapeutic diphenylcyclopropenone sensitization with weekly scalp DPC. The CDR3 runs 16 residues. Germline assignment: CDR1 MNHEY and CDR2 SMNVEV (reference sequence). On this clonotype: An end of the junction does not agree with germline; a read error may underlie this.

The library put unique molecular identifiers onto individual cDNA molecules. Per the authors' pipeline: Counting gave a median of around 89,000 TCRs per sample, with values ranging from roughly 20,000 to 700,000. Via MiXCR, TCRdb re-called the RACE reads, giving one row per CDR3 protein. These V and J calls derive from TCRdb rather than the authors' analysis. Of about 260,000 distinct CDR3 sequences in the sample, about 9% were seen once. The source of this sequence is a woman aged 40 to 49 with alopecia areata. Some clones in this sample may be carry-over from other donors' samples. The chain uses TRBV27 and TRBJ2-1; the match to TRBD2 covers 11 bases. The sequences come from whole blood, collected in connection with sensitization to the hapten diphenylcyclopropenone (DPC). The CDR3 is CVSSSHTSGSVDEQFF. The CDR3 DNA reads TGTGTCAGCAGTTCCCACACTAGCGGGAGTGTGGATGAGCAGTTCTTC.